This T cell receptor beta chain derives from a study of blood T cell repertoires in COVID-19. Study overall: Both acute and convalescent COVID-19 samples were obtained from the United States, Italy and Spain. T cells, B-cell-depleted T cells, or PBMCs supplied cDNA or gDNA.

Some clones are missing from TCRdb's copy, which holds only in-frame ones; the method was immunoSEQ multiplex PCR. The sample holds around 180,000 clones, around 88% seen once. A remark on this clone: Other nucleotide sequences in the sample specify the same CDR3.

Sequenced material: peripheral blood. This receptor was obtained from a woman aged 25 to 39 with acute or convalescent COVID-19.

As DNA, the CDR3 is TGCGCCAGCAGCTTGGGGCAAAATCAGCCCCAGCATTTT. Protein sequence: CASSLGQNQPQHF. The J gene is TRBJ1-5, the V gene TRBV5-1, with D unclear. Trimming took off 0 bases at V and 4 bases at J, with 5 bases between the two ends. Germline loops: CDR1 SGHRS, CDR2 YFSETQ. CDR3 length: 13 residues.